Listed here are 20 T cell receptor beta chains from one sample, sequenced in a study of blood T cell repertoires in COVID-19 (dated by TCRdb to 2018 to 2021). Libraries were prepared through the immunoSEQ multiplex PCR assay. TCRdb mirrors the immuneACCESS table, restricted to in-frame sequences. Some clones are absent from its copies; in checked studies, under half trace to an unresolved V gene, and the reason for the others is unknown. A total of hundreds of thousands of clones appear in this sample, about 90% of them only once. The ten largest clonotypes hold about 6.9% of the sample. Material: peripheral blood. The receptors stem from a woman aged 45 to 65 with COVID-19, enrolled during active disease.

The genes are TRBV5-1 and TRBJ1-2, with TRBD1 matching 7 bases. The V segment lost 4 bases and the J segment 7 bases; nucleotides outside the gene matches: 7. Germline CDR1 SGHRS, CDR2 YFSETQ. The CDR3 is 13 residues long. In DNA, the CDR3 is TGCGCCAGCAGCGACGGGACAGTTCCTGGCTACACCTTC. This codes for CASSDGTVPGYTF.

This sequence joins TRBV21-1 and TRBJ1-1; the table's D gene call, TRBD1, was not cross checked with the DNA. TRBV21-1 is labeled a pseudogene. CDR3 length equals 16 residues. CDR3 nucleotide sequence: TGTGCCAGCAGCAAAGGCCGACAGGGGGCGCGTACTGAAGCTTTCTTT. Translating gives CASSKGRQGARTEAFF.

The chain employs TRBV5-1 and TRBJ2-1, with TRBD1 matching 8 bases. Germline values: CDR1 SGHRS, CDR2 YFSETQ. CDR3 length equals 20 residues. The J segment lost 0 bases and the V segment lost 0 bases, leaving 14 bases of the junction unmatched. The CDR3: CASSLENDLDRVSSYNEQFF. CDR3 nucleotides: TGCGCCAGCAGCTTGGAAAATGACCTGGACAGGGTTAGCTCCTACAATGAGCAGTTCTTC.

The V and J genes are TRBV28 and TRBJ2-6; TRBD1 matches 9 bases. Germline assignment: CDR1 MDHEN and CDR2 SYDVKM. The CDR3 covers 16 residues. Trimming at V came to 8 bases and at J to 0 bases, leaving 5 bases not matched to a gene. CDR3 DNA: TGTGCCAGCGGGGGACAGGGATACTCTGGGGCCAACGTCCTGACTTTC. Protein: CASGGQGYSGANVLTF.

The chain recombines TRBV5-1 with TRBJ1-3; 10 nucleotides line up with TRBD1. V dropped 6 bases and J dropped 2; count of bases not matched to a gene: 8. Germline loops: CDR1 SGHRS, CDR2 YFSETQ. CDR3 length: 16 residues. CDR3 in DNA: TGCGCCAGCACCCTAAAGGGGACAGGGGCTGGAAACACCATATATTTT. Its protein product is CASTLKGTGAGNTIYF.

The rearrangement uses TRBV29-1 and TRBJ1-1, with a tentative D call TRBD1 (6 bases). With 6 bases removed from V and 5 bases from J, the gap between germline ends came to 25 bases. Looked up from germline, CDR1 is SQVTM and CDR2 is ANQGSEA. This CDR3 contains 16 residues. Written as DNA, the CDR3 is TGCAGCGTCGGAAGGGGGGGCAGGGCCTCGAGGACTGAAGCTTTCTTT. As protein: CSVGRGGRASRTEAFF. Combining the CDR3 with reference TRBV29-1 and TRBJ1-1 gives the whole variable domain SAVISQKPSRDICQRGTSLTIQCQVDSQVTMMFWYRQQPGQSLTLIATANQGSEATYESGFVIDKFPISRPNLTFSTLTVSNMSPEDSSIYLCSVGRGGRASRTEAFFGQGTRLTVV.

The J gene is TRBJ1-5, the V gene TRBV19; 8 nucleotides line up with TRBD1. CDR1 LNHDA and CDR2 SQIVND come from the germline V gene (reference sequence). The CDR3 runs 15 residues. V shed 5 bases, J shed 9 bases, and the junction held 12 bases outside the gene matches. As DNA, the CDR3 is TGTGCCAGTAGTGTCGGACAGGGCGGGTTTGGGCCCCAGCATTTT. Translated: CASSVGQGGFGPQHF.

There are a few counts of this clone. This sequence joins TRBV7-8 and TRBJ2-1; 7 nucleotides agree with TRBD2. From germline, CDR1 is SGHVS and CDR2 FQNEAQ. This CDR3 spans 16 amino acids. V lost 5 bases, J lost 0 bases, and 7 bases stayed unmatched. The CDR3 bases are TGTGCCAGCAGCCCAACCCGGACTAGCTCCTACAATGAGCAGTTCTTC. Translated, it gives CASSPTRTSSYNEQFF.

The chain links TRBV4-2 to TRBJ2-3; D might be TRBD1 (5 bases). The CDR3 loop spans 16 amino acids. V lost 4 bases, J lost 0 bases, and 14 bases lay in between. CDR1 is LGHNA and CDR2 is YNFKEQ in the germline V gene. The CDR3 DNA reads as TGTGCCAGCAGCCGAACGAGCAGGGCTAGCACAGATACGCAGTATTTT. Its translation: CASSRTSRASTDTQYF.

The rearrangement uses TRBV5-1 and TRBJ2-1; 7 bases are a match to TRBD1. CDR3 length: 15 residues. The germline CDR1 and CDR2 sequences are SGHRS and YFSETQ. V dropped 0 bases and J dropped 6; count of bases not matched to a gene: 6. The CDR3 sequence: CASSLVGTDFNEQFF. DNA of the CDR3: TGCGCCAGCAGCTTGGTAGGGACAGACTTCAATGAGCAGTTCTTC.

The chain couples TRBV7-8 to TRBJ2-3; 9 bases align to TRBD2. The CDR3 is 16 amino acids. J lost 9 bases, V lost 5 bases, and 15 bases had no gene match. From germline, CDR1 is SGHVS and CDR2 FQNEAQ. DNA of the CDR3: TGTGCCAGCAGCGTAAGGGCTAGCGGGACGCCGGGGACGCAGTATTTT. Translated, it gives CASSVRASGTPGTQYF.

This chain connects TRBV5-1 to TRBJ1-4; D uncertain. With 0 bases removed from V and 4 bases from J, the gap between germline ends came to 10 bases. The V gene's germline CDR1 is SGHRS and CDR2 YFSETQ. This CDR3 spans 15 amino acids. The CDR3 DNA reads TGCGCCAGCAGCTTGGGTCAGAACCGTAATGAAAAACTGTTTTTT. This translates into CASSLGQNRNEKLFF.

CDR3 sequence (DNA): TGTGCCACCACCACTCGTCTGACAGGCAGCAATCAGCCCCAGCATTTT. Its protein product is CATTTRLTGSNQPQHF. V gene TRBV15 combines with J gene TRBJ1-5; a weak D match, TRBD1 (6 bases). Per the germline V gene, CDR1 is LNHNV and CDR2 is YYDKDF (reference sequence). CDR3 size: 16 residues. V lost 7 bases and J 1 base, leaving 17 bases between the germline ends.

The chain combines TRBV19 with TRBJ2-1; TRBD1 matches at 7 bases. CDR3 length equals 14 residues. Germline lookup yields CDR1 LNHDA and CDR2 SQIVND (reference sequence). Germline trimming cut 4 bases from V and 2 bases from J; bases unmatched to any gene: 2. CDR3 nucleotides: TGTGCCAGTAGTAGACAGGGCGCCTACAATGAGCAGTTCTTC. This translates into CASSRQGAYNEQFF. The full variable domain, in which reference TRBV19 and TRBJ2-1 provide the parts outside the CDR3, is DGGITQSPKYLFRKEGQNVTLSCEQNLNHDAMYWYRQDPGQGLRLIYYSQIVNDFQKGDIAEGYSVSREKKESFPLTVTSAQKNPTAFYLCASSRQGAYNEQFFGPGTRLTVL.

CDR3 in amino acids: CSAAPGVEQYF. The CDR3 DNA reads as TGCAGTGCAGCCCCCGGAGTTGAGCAGTACTTC. The rearrangement uses TRBV20-1 and TRBJ2-7; D uncertain. Germline V gene sequence: CDR1 DFQATT, CDR2 SNEGSKA (reference sequence). Deletions cut 6 bases from V and 7 bases from J, with 13 bases between. This CDR3 has 11 amino acids.

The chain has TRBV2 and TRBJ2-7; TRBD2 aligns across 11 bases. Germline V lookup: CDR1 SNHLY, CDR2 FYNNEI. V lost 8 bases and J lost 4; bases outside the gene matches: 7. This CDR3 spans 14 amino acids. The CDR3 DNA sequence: TGTGCCAGCGTACTAGCGGGAGCAGAATACGAGCAGTACTTC. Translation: CASVLAGAEYEQYF. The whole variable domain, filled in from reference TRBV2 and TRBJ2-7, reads EPEVTQTPSHQVTQMGQEVILRCVPISNHLYFYWYRQILGQKVEFLVSFYNNEISEKSEIFDDQFSVERPDGSNFTLKIRSTKLEDSAMYFCASVLAGAEYEQYFGPGTRLTVT.

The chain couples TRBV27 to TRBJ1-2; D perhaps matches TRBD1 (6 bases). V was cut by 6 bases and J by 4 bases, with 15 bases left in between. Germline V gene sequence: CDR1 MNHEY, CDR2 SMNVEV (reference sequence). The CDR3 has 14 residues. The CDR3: CASSPVEGVYGYTF. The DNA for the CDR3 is TGTGCCAGCAGCCCAGTAGAGGGGGTCTATGGCTACACCTTC.

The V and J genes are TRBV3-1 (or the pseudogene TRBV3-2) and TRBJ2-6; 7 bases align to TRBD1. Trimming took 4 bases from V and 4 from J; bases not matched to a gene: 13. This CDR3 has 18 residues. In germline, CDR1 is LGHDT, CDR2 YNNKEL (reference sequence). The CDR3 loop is CASSPITQGIVGANVLTF. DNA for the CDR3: TGTGCCAGCAGCCCAATTACACAGGGGATCGTGGGGGCCAACGTCCTGACTTTC.

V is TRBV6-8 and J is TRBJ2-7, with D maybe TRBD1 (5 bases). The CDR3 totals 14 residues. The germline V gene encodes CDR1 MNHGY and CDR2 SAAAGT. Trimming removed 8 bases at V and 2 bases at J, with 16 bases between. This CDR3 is CASRPGRVAYEQYF. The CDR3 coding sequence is TGTGCCAGCCGTCCGGGCAGGGTTGCCTACGAGCAGTACTTC.

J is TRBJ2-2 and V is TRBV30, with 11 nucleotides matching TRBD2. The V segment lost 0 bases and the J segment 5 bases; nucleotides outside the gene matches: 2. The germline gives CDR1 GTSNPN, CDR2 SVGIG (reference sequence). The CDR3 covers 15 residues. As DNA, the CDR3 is TGTGCCTGGAGTGTATGGACTAGCGGGACCGGGGAGCTGTTTTTT. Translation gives CAWSVWTSGTGELFF.